Given below is one T cell receptor (beta chain) in context. Its antigen remains unknown. Within the sample, other DNA sequences also encode this same CDR3. The germline gives CDR1 GTSNPN, CDR2 SVGIG (reference sequence). Trimming removed 3 bases at V and 2 bases at J, with 9 bases between. This CDR3 contains 13 residues. Repertoires were generated with immunoSEQ multiplex PCR, while TCRdb's copy carries only in-frame clones and drops some. The sample contains roughly 120,000 clones, approximately 83% of which appear only once. This sample was included in a study of T cell responses to AZD1222 COVID-19 vaccine. The wider study: Analysis merged second doses at about 4 or about 12 weeks.

The study's findings and limits: Once two AZD1222 doses were given, Spike-specific TCR breadth and depth went up.

This chain joins TRBV30 and TRBJ2-3; D is perhaps TRBD1 (5 bases). This TCR derives from an adult in good health. This specimen was peripheral blood, taken on day 0 of AZD1222 vaccination. The CDR3 DNA reads TGTGCCTGGAGCGCAGGGTCCACAGATACGCAGTATTTT. This codes for CAWSAGSTDTQYF.